This record looks at one T cell receptor beta chain sequence and its context. Measured with immunoSEQ multiplex PCR; TCRdb has only the in-frame clones, and not every one. The sample contains under 450,000 clones, 70% to 90% of which appear only once. The sample belongs to a study of blood T cell repertoires in COVID-19. Looked up from germline, CDR1 is MDHEN and CDR2 is SYDVKM. This CDR3 spans 15 amino acids. V dropped 5 bases and J dropped 4 bases, with 15 bases sitting between them. The TCR sequence derives from a woman aged 40 to 50 with COVID-19, enrolled during active disease. The genes are TRBV28 and TRBJ2-1; maybe TRBD1 (6 bases). Sequenced input: peripheral blood. The CDR3 is CASSQTGALYNEQFF. In DNA form, the CDR3 reads TGTGCCAGCAGTCAGACAGGCGCCCTTTACAATGAGCAGTTCTTC.